The clone carrying this T cell receptor beta chain was counted at least ten times. V was shortened by 2 bases and J by 3 bases, with 10 bases between the two germline ends. The CDR3 is 14 amino acids. Germline V gives CDR1 MDHEN, CDR2 SYDVKM. The sample comes from a study of molecular identifiers for immune sequencing clone quantification. MiXCR, applied by TCRdb to the PCR reads, yields one record per CDR3 protein. The sample lists about 500,000 distinct CDR3 sequences, approximately 25% occurring once. Sequences were obtained from naive CD8+ T cells from blood, with Jurkat cell RNA spiked in. Described subset: FACS-sorted CD8+CD4-CCR7+CD45RA+ naive T cells. The V call is TRBV28, the J call TRBJ1-1, with D perhaps matching TRBD1 (5 bases). This clonotype was sampled from a human donor in good health. Some libraries in this study had Jurkat cell RNA spiked in. CDR3 sequence reads: CASSLQGMYTEAFF. DNA for the CDR3: TGTGCCAGCAGTTTACAGGGTATGTACACTGAAGCTTTCTTT.